The 9 T cell receptor beta chains below all came from one sample that was sequenced in a study of T cells in Graves' hyperthyroidism and ophthalmopathy. Amplification yielded TCR beta CDR3 regions, with RNA transcripts as the source. RT-PCR in the first round (using the HTBI primer set) targeted the TCR CDR3. TCRdb reanalysed the multiplex PCR reads using MiXCR and keeps one entry per CDR3 protein. Of over 450,000 distinct CDR3 sequences in the sample, roughly 15% were seen once. Sequenced material: blood. All receptors come from a woman under 30 with Graves' ophthalmopathy.

Note on this clonotype: Since a much larger clone is just one base distant, this may be a read error. J is TRBJ2-7 and V is TRBV12-3 or TRBV12-4; D not certain. CDR3 length: 11 residues. V shed 9 bases and J shed 7 bases, with 13 bases lying between them. CDR3 region: CARSHGAEQYF. CDR3 coding DNA: TGTGCCAGAAGTCACGGCGCTGAGCAGTACTTC.

This clonotype was seen more than once but under ten times. This chain joins TRBV6-5 and TRBJ2-7, with D tentatively TRBD2 (6 bases). The germline CDR1 and CDR2 sequences are MNHEY and SVGAGI. The V and J ends lost 2 bases and 2 bases respectively, with 10 bases between them. The CDR3 loop spans 14 amino acids. The CDR3 DNA follows: TGTGCCAGCAGTTACGCGGGACGGGCCTACGAGCAGTACTTC. Encoded protein: CASSYAGRAYEQYF.

In the case of this clonotype: A read error is possible here, since a much larger clone lies one base away. The chain recombines TRBV30 with TRBJ1-4, with no clear D. Per germline, CDR1 GTSNPN and CDR2 SVGIG (reference sequence). This CDR3 has 13 residues. The CDR3 spells CAWSGGNSEKLLF. As DNA, the CDR3 is TGTGCCTGGAGTGGGGGAAACAGTGAAAAACTGCTTTTT.

This clonotype was detected only a few times. This chain uses TRBV19 with TRBJ1-6; 7 bases match TRBD1. V lost 10 bases to trimming and J lost 1 base; unmatched junction nucleotides: 4. This CDR3 is built from 14 residues. Germline-derived CDR1 and CDR2 are LNHDA and SQIVND (reference sequence). The CDR3 DNA reads as TGTGCCACCCAGGACAGGTCCTATAATTCACCCCTCCACTTT. It translates to CATQDRSYNSPLHF.

The chain couples TRBV5-6 to TRBJ2-1; D remains ambiguous. The CDR3 has 12 residues. The germline V and J ends were trimmed by 3 bases and 10 bases, with 11 bases remaining between them. Germline V gene lookup returns CDR1 SGHDT and CDR2 YYEEEE. CDR3 DNA sequence: TGTGCCAGCAGCTATATCAAGCCGGAGCAGTTCTTC. This sequence encodes CASSYIKPEQFF.

This clonotype showed up just a few times. The chain is built from TRBV29-1 and TRBJ1-2, with D hard to call. Trimming took 3 bases from V and 0 from J, leaving 5 bases between them. The CDR3 covers 12 residues. CDR1 SQVTM and CDR2 ANQGSEA come from the germline V gene. CDR3 amino acids: CSVEGTNYGYTF. For the CDR3, the DNA is TGCAGCGTTGAGGGTACTAACTATGGCTACACCTTC.

This clonotype was seen a few times. V and J are TRBV4-1 and TRBJ2-3, with 10 bases fitting TRBD2. V was pared by 1 base and J by 1 base, with 8 bases of the junction left unmatched. The CDR3 has 18 amino acids. Germline CDR1 and CDR2: MGHRA and YSYEKL. CDR3 DNA: TGCGCCAGCAGCCAAGTCTGGATCCTAGCGGGGGGCACAGATACGCAGTATTTT. Translating it yields CASSQVWILAGGTDTQYF.

The chain joins TRBV6-5 to TRBJ1-5; 9 bases agree with TRBD1. Germline lookup yields CDR1 MNHEY and CDR2 SVGAGI. The ends lost 2 bases at V and 4 bases at J; junction bases unmatched: 3. The CDR3 has 15 residues. CDR3 sequence reads: CASSYTQGANQPQHF. The CDR3 region has the DNA TGTGCCAGCAGTTACACACAGGGGGCGAATCAGCCCCAGCATTTT.

About this clonotype: This may be a read error, as it is one base from a much larger clone. The chain recombines TRBV2 with TRBJ1-4, with D possibly matching TRBD1 (5 bases). Germline assignment: CDR1 SNHLY and CDR2 FYNNEI. V was trimmed by 1 base and J by 3 bases, leaving 6 bases between them. This CDR3 spans 14 amino acids. The CDR3: CASSEGGANEKLFF. CDR3 nucleotides: TGTGCCAGCAGTGAAGGGGGCGCTAATGAAAAACTGTTTTTT.